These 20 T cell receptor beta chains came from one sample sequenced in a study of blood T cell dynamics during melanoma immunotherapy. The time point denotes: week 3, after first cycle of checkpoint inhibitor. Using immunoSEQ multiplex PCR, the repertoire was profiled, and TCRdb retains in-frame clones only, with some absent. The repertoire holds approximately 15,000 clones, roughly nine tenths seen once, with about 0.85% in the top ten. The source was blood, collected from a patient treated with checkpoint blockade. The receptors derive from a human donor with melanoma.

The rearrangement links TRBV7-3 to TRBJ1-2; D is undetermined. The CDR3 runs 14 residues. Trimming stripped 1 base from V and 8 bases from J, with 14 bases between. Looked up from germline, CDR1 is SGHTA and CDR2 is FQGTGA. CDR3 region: CASSLSGQSEGYTF. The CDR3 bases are TGTGCCAGCAGCTTAAGCGGGCAGTCTGAGGGCTACACCTTC.

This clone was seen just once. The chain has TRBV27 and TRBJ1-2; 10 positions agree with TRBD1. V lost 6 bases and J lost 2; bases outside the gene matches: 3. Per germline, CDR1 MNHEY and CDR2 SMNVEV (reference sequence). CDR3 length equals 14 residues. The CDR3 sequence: CASSWGQGNYGYTF. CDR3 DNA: TGTGCCAGCAGCTGGGGACAGGGGAACTATGGCTACACCTTC.

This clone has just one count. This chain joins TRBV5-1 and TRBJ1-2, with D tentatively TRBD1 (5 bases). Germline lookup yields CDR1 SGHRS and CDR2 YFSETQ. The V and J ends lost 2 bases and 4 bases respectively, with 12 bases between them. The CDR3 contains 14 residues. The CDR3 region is CASSLTQGRYGYTF. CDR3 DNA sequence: TGCGCCAGCAGCTTAACCCAGGGACGCTATGGCTACACCTTC.

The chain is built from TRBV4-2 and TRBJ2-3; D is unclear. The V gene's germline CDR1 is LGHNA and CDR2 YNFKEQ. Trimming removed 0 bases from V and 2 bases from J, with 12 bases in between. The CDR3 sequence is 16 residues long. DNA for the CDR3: TGTGCCAGCAGCCAAGAACAGAGTCGTTACACAGATACGCAGTATTTT. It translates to CASSQEQSRYTDTQYF.

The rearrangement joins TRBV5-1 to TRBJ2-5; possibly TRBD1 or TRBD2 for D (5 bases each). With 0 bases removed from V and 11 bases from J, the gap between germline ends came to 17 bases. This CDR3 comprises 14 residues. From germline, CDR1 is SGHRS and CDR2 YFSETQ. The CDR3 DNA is TGCGCCAGCAGCTTGGGGGGCCCCCTTACGGGGCAGTACTTC. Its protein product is CASSLGGPLTGQYF. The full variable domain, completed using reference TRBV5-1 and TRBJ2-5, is KAGVTQTPRYLIKTRGQQVTLSCSPISGHRSVSWYQQTPGQGLQFLFEYFSETQRNKGNFPGRFSGRQFSNSRSEMNVSTLELGDSALYLCASSLGGPLTGQYFGPGTRLLVL.

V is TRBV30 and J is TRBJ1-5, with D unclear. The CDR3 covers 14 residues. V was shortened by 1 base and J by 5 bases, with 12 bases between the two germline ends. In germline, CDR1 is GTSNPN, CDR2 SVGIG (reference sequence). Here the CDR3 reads CAWSGRRADQPQHF. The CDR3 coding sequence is TGTGCCTGGAGTGGGAGGCGGGCCGATCAGCCCCAGCATTTT.

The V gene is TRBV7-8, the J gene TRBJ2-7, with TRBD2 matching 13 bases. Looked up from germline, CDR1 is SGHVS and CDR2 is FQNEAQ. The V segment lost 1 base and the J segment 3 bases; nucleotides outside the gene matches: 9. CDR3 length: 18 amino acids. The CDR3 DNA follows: TGTGCCAGCAGCTTAGAGGGCCCCGGACTAGCGGGAGTCTACGAGCAGTACTTC. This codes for CASSLEGPGLAGVYEQYF.

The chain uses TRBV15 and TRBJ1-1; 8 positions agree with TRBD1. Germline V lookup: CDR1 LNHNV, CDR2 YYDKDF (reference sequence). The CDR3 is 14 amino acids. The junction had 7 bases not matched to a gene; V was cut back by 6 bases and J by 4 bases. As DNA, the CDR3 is TGTGCCACCAGGTCGGCAGGGGGCTTCACTGAAGCTTTCTTT. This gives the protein CATRSAGGFTEAFF.

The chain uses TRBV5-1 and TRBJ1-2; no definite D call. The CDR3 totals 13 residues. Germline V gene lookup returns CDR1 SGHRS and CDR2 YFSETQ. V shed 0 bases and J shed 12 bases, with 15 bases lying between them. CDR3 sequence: CASSLEVSGDDTF. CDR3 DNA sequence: TGCGCCAGCAGCTTGGAGGTTTCAGGAGATGACACCTTC.

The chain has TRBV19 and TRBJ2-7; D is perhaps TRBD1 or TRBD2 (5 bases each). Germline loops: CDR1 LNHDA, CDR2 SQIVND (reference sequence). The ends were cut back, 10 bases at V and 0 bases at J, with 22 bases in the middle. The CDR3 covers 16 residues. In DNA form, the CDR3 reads TGTGCCACCTCCGGGACGGCCCCTTCAAGCTCCTACGAGCAGTACTTC. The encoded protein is CATSGTAPSSSYEQYF.

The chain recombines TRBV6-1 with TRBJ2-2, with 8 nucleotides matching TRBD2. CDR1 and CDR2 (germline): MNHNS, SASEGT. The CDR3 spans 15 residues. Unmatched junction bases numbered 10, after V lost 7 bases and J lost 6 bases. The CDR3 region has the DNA TGTGCCAGCACTCGGCGACTAGCGTTCCCCGGGGAGCTGTTTTTT. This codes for CASTRRLAFPGELFF.

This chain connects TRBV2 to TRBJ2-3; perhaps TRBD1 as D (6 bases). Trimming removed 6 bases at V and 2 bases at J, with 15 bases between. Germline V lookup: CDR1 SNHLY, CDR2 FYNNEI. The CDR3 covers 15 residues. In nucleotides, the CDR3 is TGTGCCAGCAGCCCCCAGGGACACACCACAGATACGCAGTATTTT. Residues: CASSPQGHTTDTQYF.

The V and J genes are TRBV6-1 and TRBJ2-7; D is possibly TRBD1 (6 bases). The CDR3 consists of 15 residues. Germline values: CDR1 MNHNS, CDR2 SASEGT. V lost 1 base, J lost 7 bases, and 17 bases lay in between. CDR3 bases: TGTGCCAGCAGTGAAGTAGGGACATTTCTACGAGAGCAGTACTTC. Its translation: CASSEVGTFLREQYF.

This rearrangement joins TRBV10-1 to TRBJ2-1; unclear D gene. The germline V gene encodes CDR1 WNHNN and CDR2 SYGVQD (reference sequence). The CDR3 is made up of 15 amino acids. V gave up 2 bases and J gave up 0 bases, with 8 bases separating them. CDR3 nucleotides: TGCGCCAGCAGTGAGGGGCTAGGCTCCTACAATGAGCAGTTCTTC. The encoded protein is CASSEGLGSYNEQFF.

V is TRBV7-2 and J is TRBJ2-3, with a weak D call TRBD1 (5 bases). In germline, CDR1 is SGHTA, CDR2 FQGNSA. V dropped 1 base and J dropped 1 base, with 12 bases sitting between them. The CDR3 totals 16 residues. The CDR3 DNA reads TGTGCCAGCAGCTTAGGTGGGGCACAGGGCACAGATACGCAGTATTTT. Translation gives CASSLGGAQGTDTQYF.

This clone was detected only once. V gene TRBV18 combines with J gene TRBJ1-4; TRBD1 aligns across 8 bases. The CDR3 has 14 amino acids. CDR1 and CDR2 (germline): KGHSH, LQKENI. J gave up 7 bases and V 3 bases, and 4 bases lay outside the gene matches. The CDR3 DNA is TGTGCCAGCTCACCCGGACAGGGTGGTGAAAAACTGTTTTTT. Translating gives CASSPGQGGEKLFF. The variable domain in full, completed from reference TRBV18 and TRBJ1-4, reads NAGVMQNPRHLVRRRGQEARLRCSPMKGHSHVYWYRQLPEEGLKFMVYLQKENIIDESGMPKERFSAEFPKEGPSILRIQQVVRGDSAAYFCASSPGQGGEKLFFGSGTQLSVL.

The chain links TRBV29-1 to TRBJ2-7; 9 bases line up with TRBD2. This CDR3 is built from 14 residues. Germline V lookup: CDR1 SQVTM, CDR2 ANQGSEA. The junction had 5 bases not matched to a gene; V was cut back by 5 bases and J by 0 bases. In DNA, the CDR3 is TGCAGCGTTACCCGACTAGCGGACTCCTACGAGCAGTACTTC. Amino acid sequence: CSVTRLADSYEQYF.

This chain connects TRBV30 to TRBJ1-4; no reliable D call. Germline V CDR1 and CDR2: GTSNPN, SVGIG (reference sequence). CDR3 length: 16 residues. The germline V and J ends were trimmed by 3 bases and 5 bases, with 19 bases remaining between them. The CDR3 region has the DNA TGTGCCTGGAGGGCCGGGAATAGAGGGAACAATGAAAAACTGTTTTTT. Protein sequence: CAWRAGNRGNNEKLFF.

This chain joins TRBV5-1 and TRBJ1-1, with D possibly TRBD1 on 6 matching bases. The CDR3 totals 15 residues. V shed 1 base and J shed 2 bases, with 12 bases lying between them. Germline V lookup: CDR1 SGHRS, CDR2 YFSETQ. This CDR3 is CASSLTGLVNTEAFF. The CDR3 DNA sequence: TGCGCCAGCAGCTTGACAGGGTTGGTCAACACTGAAGCTTTCTTT. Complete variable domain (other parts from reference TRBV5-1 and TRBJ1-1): KAGVTQTPRYLIKTRGQQVTLSCSPISGHRSVSWYQQTPGQGLQFLFEYFSETQRNKGNFPGRFSGRQFSNSRSEMNVSTLELGDSALYLCASSLTGLVNTEAFFGQGTRLTVV.

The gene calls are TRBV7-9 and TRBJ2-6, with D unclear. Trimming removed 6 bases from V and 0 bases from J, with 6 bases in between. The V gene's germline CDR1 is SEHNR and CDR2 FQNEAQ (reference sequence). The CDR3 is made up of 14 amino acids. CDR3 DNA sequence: TGTGCCAGCAGTATCTTCTCTGGGGCCAACGTCCTGACTTTC. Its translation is CASSIFSGANVLTF.